This TCR beta chain was captured by sequencing in a study of CD8+ T cells in alopecia areata. The CDR3 is made up of 11 amino acids. Germline V CDR1 and CDR2: GTSNPN, SVGIG (reference sequence). V trimming: 0 bases; J trimming: 10 bases; junction bases outside the gene matches: 0. This clone turned up a few times. As yet, its antigen is unknown. Investigators isolated RNA and reverse transcribed it into cDNA to act as the sequencing template. Profiling relied on immunoSEQ multiplex PCR, and the TCRdb table lists in-frame clones only, not all of them. The sample consists of some 88,000 clones, roughly 46% of them appearing once. Treatment reported: oral pan-JAK inhibitor, 5-10 mg twice daily. Study-level points and caveats: Lesional scalp, notably in alopecia totalis/universalis, had clonality above that of normal scalp. How baseline CD8+ expansion relates to response remains uncertain (there was one nonresponder). In patients, TCRs were shared less clearly than in mice, and HLA may possibly be involved. Tofacitinib significantly decreased scalp clonality and expanded CD8+ clones among top 100.

V usage is TRBV30 and J usage is TRBJ2-1, with 7 positions matching TRBD2. This TCR derives from a human donor with alopecia areata. The sample was CD8+ T cells sorted from blood, taken at week 24, from a patient treated with tofacitinib. This CDR3 reads CAWSVGLEQFF. In nucleotides, the CDR3 is TGTGCCTGGAGTGTGGGACTAGAGCAGTTCTTC.